The rows below give T cell receptor beta chains drawn from one sample of a study of T cells in Graves' hyperthyroidism and ophthalmopathy. TCRdb called the multiplex PCR reads again in MiXCR, with one record for every CDR3 protein. Here the sample spans 560,000 or so distinct CDR3 sequences, about 20% being singletons. The sample consisted of blood. These receptors all come from a man aged 40-49 years with Graves' ophthalmopathy. Each CDR3 is given without its conserved first and last residue.

v_gene,CDR3aa
TRBV2,ASRTRAFNQPQH
TRBV6-2/TRBV6-3,ASSYLQGVALNEQF
TRBV29-1,SVEGVGGTEAF
TRBV20-1,SAYNRDRGSQETQY
TRBV9,ASSQGGACEQY
TRBV7-9,ASSLEGTGSGY
TRBV2,ASSEAGLAGVEQY
TRBV12-3/TRBV12-4,ASTLAGGYDTQY
TRBV29-1,SVQGISMNTEAF
TRBV7-9,ASSFARARWETQY
TRBV10-3,AISGDSRPTYNEQF
TRBV5-1,ASSPDLGSQPQH
TRBV2,ANSGDSGNTIY
TRBV6-1,ASSSGSPDTQY
TRBV6-1,ASSDITGEGQY
TRBV13,ASSPRTAQRGNTIY
TRBV20-1,SAAVEGVNEKLF
TRBV7-9,ASSFSLGMGTEAF
TRBV12-3/TRBV12-4,AGRDGTGGVEQY
TRBV20-1,SASPPGTGNTIY
TRBV7-2,ASSLGLAANTGELF
TRBV6-1,ASTLDSSGYNEQF
TRBV28,ASSFSLSGSLGETQY
TRBV18,ASSSTLPGQGASEQF
TRBV12-3/TRBV12-4,ASTLLAGGRNEQF
TRBV20-1,SATSGVTDTQY
TRBV5-5,ASSLRETGGTEAF
TRBV18,ASSRGTGDNSPLH
TRBV20-1,SARGRQTQY
TRBV25-1,ASTRSGGVYNEQF
TRBV7-9,ASSLGWRELDTQY
TRBV28,ASTLPGQGQPQH
TRBV12-3/TRBV12-4,ASTPDWNTGELF
TRBV2,ASITSGVDEQF
TRBV28,ASSLVGGYNEQF
TRBV7-9,ASSLGDRGREAF
TRBV18,ASSPQGANYGYT
TRBV6-1,ASTSRTAF
TRBV28,ASRGTSHNEQF
TRBV11-3,ASSLDGRTINTGELF
TRBV6-2/TRBV6-3,ASSYIPSGRVSYEQY
TRBV20-1,SASPTIGRASEQF
TRBV28,ASIGGDNYIQY